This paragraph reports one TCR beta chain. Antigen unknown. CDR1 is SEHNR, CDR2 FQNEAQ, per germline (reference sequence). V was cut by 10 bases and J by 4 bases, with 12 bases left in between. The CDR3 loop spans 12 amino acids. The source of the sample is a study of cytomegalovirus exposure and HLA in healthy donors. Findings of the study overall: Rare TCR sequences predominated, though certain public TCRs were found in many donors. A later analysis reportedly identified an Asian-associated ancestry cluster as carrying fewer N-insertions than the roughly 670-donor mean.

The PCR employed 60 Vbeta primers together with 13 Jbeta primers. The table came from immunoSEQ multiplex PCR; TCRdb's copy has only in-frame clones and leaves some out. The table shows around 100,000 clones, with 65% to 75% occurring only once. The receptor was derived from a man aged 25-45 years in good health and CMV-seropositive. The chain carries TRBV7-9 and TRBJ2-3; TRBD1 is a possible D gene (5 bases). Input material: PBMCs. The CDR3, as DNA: TGTGCCACCCAGGGCGTGGCAGATACGCAGTATTTT. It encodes CATQGVADTQYF.